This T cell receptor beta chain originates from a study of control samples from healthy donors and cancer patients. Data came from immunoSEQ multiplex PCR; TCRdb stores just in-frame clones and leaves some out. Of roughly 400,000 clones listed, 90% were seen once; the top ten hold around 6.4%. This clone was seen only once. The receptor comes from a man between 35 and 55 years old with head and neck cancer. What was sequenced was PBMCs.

CDR3 bases: TGTGCCTGCAAAAGGGGGGGGAACACTGAAGCTTTCTTT. This codes for CACKRGGNTEAFF. This chain connects TRBV30 to TRBJ1-1; the D gene is possibly TRBD1 (6 bases). Trimming cost V 6 bases and J 1 base, with 12 bases left between them. CDR3 length equals 13 residues. Germline CDR1 reads GTSNPN; CDR2 reads SVGIG (reference sequence).